The rows below give T cell receptor beta chains drawn from one sample of a study of T cells after yellow fever vaccination. TCRdb reprocessed the 5' RACE reads via MiXCR and lists one record per CDR3 protein. The data hold some 320,000 distinct CDR3 sequences, with approximately 10% observed a single time. Sequenced here: CD4+ T cells sorted from PBMCs, sampled 5 days after the yellow fever booster vaccination. These receptors all come from a man aged 18 to 29 who received the YFV17D yellow fever vaccine. Each CDR3 is given with its conserved first and last residue. Each record gives: clone size, V gene, D gene, J gene, CDR3 DNA, CDR3 protein. The D gene is left open where the match is weak. Not all rows give a size; the values are once, few, many and, for expanded clones, a class.

few,TRBV3-1,NA,TRBJ1-3,TGTGCCAGCAGCCAAAGCTCTGGAAACACCATATATTTT,CASSQSSGNTIYF
NA,TRBV11-3,NA,TRBJ1-2,TGTGCCAGCAGCCCAGACCGGGGTCAGGGGAACTATGGCTACACCTTC,CASSPDRGQGNYGYTF
few,TRBV2,NA,TRBJ1-4,TGTGCCGGACGGGTCTATGAAAAACTGTTTTTT,CAGRVYEKLFF
NA,TRBV6-2/TRBV6-3,NA,TRBJ2-7,TGTGCCAGCAGTTACTTTGTAGGGTGGTACGAGCAGTACTTC,CASSYFVGWYEQYF
NA,TRBV5-6,TRBD1,TRBJ2-1,TGTGCCAGCAGAAGGCAGGGACAGGCCAGCACGTTCTTC,CASRRQGQASTFF
many,TRBV20-1,NA,TRBJ2-2,TGCAGTGCTAGAGATGGGACGGGGAACACCGGGGAGCTGTTTTTT,CSARDGTGNTGELFF
NA,TRBV23-1,NA,TRBJ2-3,TGCGCCAGCAGTCAAAACTCAGGGACATATACGCAGTATTTT,CASSQNSGTYTQYF
NA,TRBV5-1,NA,TRBJ2-5,TGCGCCAGCAGCTCCTCCCTTGCAAGCCAAGAGACCCAGTACTTC,CASSSSLASQETQYF
few,TRBV7-2,NA,TRBJ1-6,TGTGCCAGCAGCGCCGGTGGGCGAAAAAATTCACCCCTCCACTTT,CASSAGGRKNSPLHF
few,TRBV3-1,NA,TRBJ2-2,TGTGCCAGCAGCCAAGTTGTTACCGGGGAGCTGTTTTTT,CASSQVVTGELFF
many,TRBV4-3,NA,TRBJ2-4,TGCGCCAGCAGCCCCCGCACAGGAGCCAACATTCAGTACTTC,CASSPRTGANIQYF
many,TRBV10-3,NA,TRBJ2-1,TGTGCCATCAGAAGGGACTTCCTTGAGGGAGATGAGCAGTTCTTC,CAIRRDFLEGDEQFF
few,TRBV28,TRBD1,TRBJ2-2,TGTGCCAGCAGTTCTCCCGGGACAGGGATCGGGGAGCTGTTTTTT,CASSSPGTGIGELFF
NA,TRBV7-2,TRBD1,TRBJ1-2,TGTGCCAGCACCCTAGGCTGGGACAGCCCTGGCTACACCTTC,CASTLGWDSPGYTF
few,TRBV4-3,NA,TRBJ1-2,TGCGCCAGCAGCTTGGACCAAGACAGGGGCTACACCTTC,CASSLDQDRGYTF
few,TRBV7-9,TRBD1,TRBJ1-4,TGTGCCAGCAGCGTAAGGACAGGGGGAGGCGAAAAACTGTTTTTT,CASSVRTGGGEKLFF
many,TRBV5-1,NA,TRBJ1-2,TGCGCCAGCAGCTCGGACGGCGCCGCCCCTGGCTACACCTTC,CASSSDGAAPGYTF